A selection of T cell receptor beta chains follows, all from one sample in a study of T cell responses to AZD1222 COVID-19 vaccine. Only in-frame clones appear in the TCRdb table, and some are missing; sequencing was by immunoSEQ multiplex PCR. The sample contains over 95,000 clones, about 87% of which appear only once. Sequenced material: peripheral blood, taken on day 0 of AZD1222 vaccination. The receptor source for this set is an adult in good health. The CDR3 runs from the conserved cysteine through the conserved F or W. Fields, in order: V gene, D gene, clone size, J gene, CDR3 protein, CDR3 DNA. The D gene is left open where the match is weak. Expanded clones are given a class, and other clones once, few, many or no size at all.

v_call: TRBV6-6; d_call: -; clone_size: -; j_call: TRBJ1-3; cdr3_aa: CASRPPGSGNTIYF; cdr3_nt: TGTGCCAGCAGGCCCCCCGGCTCTGGAAACACCATATATTTT
v_call: TRBV29-1; d_call: TRBD2; clone_size: -; j_call: TRBJ2-1; cdr3_aa: CSGTSRRNPYNEQFF; cdr3_nt: TGCAGCGGGACTAGCAGGAGAAACCCCTACAATGAGCAGTTCTTC
v_call: TRBV5-8; d_call: -; clone_size: -; j_call: TRBJ1-2; cdr3_aa: CASSSINYGYTF; cdr3_nt: TGTGCCAGCAGCTCAATTAACTATGGCTACACCTTC
v_call: TRBV6-1; d_call: TRBD1; clone_size: -; j_call: TRBJ2-5; cdr3_aa: CASSDRQGRNRETQYF; cdr3_nt: TGTGCCAGCAGTGACAGACAGGGGCGAAACCGAGAGACCCAGTACTTC
v_call: TRBV11-2; d_call: -; clone_size: -; j_call: TRBJ2-3; cdr3_aa: CASSPVGGASGTDTQYF; cdr3_nt: TGTGCCAGCAGCCCCGTGGGGGGGGCTAGCGGCACAGATACGCAGTATTTT
v_call: TRBV29-1; d_call: -; clone_size: -; j_call: TRBJ2-1; cdr3_aa: CSLGVSGTSYNEQFF; cdr3_nt: TGCAGCTTGGGAGTGAGCGGAACCTCCTACAATGAGCAGTTCTTC
v_call: TRBV19; d_call: TRBD1; clone_size: -; j_call: TRBJ1-6; cdr3_aa: CASSSTGVSSPLHF; cdr3_nt: TGTGCCAGTAGTTCGACAGGGGTGAGTTCACCCCTCCACTTT
v_call: TRBV19; d_call: -; clone_size: -; j_call: TRBJ2-3; cdr3_aa: CASSEALSTDTQYF; cdr3_nt: TGTGCCAGTAGTGAGGCCCTCTCCACAGATACGCAGTATTTT
v_call: TRBV28; d_call: -; clone_size: -; j_call: TRBJ1-2; cdr3_aa: CASSLDVLIYGYTF; cdr3_nt: TGTGCCAGCAGTCTCGATGTCTTAATCTATGGCTACACCTTC
v_call: TRBV19; d_call: TRBD1; clone_size: -; j_call: TRBJ2-4; cdr3_aa: CASSRQGGNIQYF; cdr3_nt: TGTGCCAGTAGTAGACAGGGTGGAAACATTCAGTACTTC
v_call: TRBV19; d_call: -; clone_size: -; j_call: TRBJ1-5; cdr3_aa: CASSDSGSSNQPQHF; cdr3_nt: TGTGCCAGTAGCGACTCGGGATCTAGCAATCAGCCCCAGCATTTT
v_call: TRBV5-4; d_call: -; clone_size: -; j_call: TRBJ2-3; cdr3_aa: CASSLKTQGTDTQYF; cdr3_nt: TGTGCCAGCAGCTTGAAAACTCAGGGCACAGATACGCAGTATTTT
v_call: TRBV7-8; d_call: -; clone_size: -; j_call: TRBJ1-3; cdr3_aa: CASSLATPSSGNTIYF; cdr3_nt: TGTGCCAGCAGCTTAGCAACGCCAAGCTCTGGAAACACCATATATTTT
v_call: TRBV7-2; d_call: TRBD1; clone_size: -; j_call: TRBJ1-1; cdr3_aa: CASRLHGQGNTEAFF; cdr3_nt: TGTGCCAGCCGCTTACACGGACAGGGGAACACTGAAGCTTTCTTT
v_call: TRBV6-5; d_call: -; clone_size: -; j_call: TRBJ1-6; cdr3_aa: CASSIGTNSPLHF; cdr3_nt: TGTGCCAGCAGTATTGGGACAAATTCACCCCTCCACTTT
v_call: TRBV6-2/TRBV6-3; d_call: TRBD2; clone_size: -; j_call: TRBJ2-3; cdr3_aa: CASRPSGASTDTQYF; cdr3_nt: TGTGCCAGCAGACCTAGCGGAGCTAGCACAGATACGCAGTATTTT
v_call: TRBV7-3; d_call: TRBD2; clone_size: few; j_call: TRBJ2-1; cdr3_aa: CASRLAGGHNEQFF; cdr3_nt: TGTGCCAGCAGGCTAGCGGGAGGGCACAATGAGCAGTTCTTC
v_call: TRBV19; d_call: TRBD1; clone_size: -; j_call: TRBJ1-1; cdr3_aa: CASSLRTGGGTEAFF; cdr3_nt: TGTGCCAGTAGCCTTCGGACAGGGGGCGGAACTGAAGCTTTCTTT
v_call: TRBV24-1; d_call: -; clone_size: -; j_call: TRBJ2-7; cdr3_aa: CATSETSRTEQYF; cdr3_nt: TGTGCCACCAGTGAAACCAGCAGAACCGAGCAGTACTTC
v_call: TRBV19; d_call: -; clone_size: -; j_call: TRBJ2-1; cdr3_aa: CASSKLENNEQFF; cdr3_nt: TGTGCCAGTAGTAAATTGGAGAACAATGAGCAGTTCTTC
v_call: TRBV12-5; d_call: -; clone_size: -; j_call: TRBJ2-1; cdr3_aa: CASGLARTASYNEQFF; cdr3_nt: TGTGCTAGTGGTTTGGCCAGGACAGCCTCCTACAATGAGCAGTTCTTC
v_call: TRBV18; d_call: -; clone_size: -; j_call: TRBJ2-1; cdr3_aa: CASSQLRSSYNEQFF; cdr3_nt: TGTGCCAGCTCTCAACTCCGTAGCTCCTACAATGAGCAGTTCTTC
v_call: TRBV10-3; d_call: -; clone_size: -; j_call: TRBJ1-2; cdr3_aa: CAISEVGKNGYTF; cdr3_nt: TGTGCCATCAGTGAGGTAGGGAAGAATGGCTACACCTTC
v_call: TRBV29-1; d_call: TRBD2; clone_size: -; j_call: TRBJ2-3; cdr3_aa: CSVALTSGHLSPTDTQYF; cdr3_nt: TGCAGCGTTGCCCTGACTAGCGGACACCTTTCCCCCACAGATACGCAGTATTTT
v_call: TRBV4-3; d_call: TRBD1; clone_size: -; j_call: TRBJ1-1; cdr3_aa: CASSEWTGGITEAFF; cdr3_nt: TGCGCCAGCAGTGAATGGACAGGGGGCATCACTGAAGCTTTCTTT
v_call: TRBV27; d_call: -; clone_size: -; j_call: TRBJ1-2; cdr3_aa: CASRFLRGSSDYGYTF; cdr3_nt: TGTGCCAGCAGGTTCCTGAGGGGGAGCTCAGACTATGGCTACACCTTC
v_call: TRBV7-2; d_call: -; clone_size: -; j_call: TRBJ1-2; cdr3_aa: CASSLGGGNYGYTF; cdr3_nt: TGTGCCAGCAGCTTGGGTGGGGGAAACTATGGCTACACCTTC
v_call: TRBV28; d_call: TRBD2; clone_size: many; j_call: TRBJ2-1; cdr3_aa: CASSSRTSGRIRGQFF; cdr3_nt: TGTGCCAGCAGTTCCCGGACTAGCGGGAGAATACGTGGGCAGTTCTTC
v_call: TRBV24-1; d_call: -; clone_size: -; j_call: TRBJ2-6; cdr3_aa: CATSVGGLAIGANVLTF; cdr3_nt: TGTGCCACCAGTGTCGGTGGGCTAGCGATTGGGGCCAACGTCCTGACTTTC
v_call: TRBV9; d_call: -; clone_size: -; j_call: TRBJ1-1; cdr3_aa: CASSFRDTPSTEAFF; cdr3_nt: TGTGCCAGCAGCTTCCGGGACACTCCTTCGACTGAAGCTTTCTTT
v_call: TRBV5-1; d_call: TRBD1; clone_size: -; j_call: TRBJ2-6; cdr3_aa: CASSLGQGAGANVLTF; cdr3_nt: TGCGCCAGCAGCTTGGGTCAGGGGGCTGGGGCCAACGTCCTGACTTTC
v_call: TRBV11-2; d_call: -; clone_size: -; j_call: TRBJ2-5; cdr3_aa: CASSTSGALGTQYF; cdr3_nt: TGTGCCAGCAGCACCTCGGGGGCTTTGGGGACCCAGTACTTC
v_call: TRBV5-1; d_call: TRBD1; clone_size: -; j_call: TRBJ1-2; cdr3_aa: CASSPGQGFGYTF; cdr3_nt: TGCGCCAGCAGCCCGGGACAGGGGTTTGGCTACACCTTC
v_call: TRBV28; d_call: TRBD1; clone_size: -; j_call: TRBJ1-6; cdr3_aa: CASSSRTGGGNSPLHF; cdr3_nt: TGTGCCAGCAGTTCCAGGACAGGGGGCGGGAATTCACCCCTCCACTTT
v_call: TRBV7-3; d_call: -; clone_size: once; j_call: TRBJ2-3; cdr3_aa: CASSLLGSDTQYF; cdr3_nt: TGTGCCAGCAGTTTATTAGGATCCGATACGCAGTATTTT
v_call: TRBV28; d_call: -; clone_size: few; j_call: TRBJ1-4; cdr3_aa: CASSRHPRGKLFF; cdr3_nt: TGTGCCAGCAGTAGACACCCGAGGGGAAAACTGTTTTTT
v_call: TRBV7-2; d_call: TRBD2; clone_size: -; j_call: TRBJ2-1; cdr3_aa: CASSSYGTSGGNEQFF; cdr3_nt: TGTGCCAGCAGCTCCTACGGGACTAGCGGGGGGAATGAGCAGTTCTTC
v_call: TRBV10-2; d_call: TRBD1; clone_size: -; j_call: TRBJ1-5; cdr3_aa: CASSESGGGIQPQHF; cdr3_nt: TGCGCCAGCAGTGAGTCAGGAGGGGGCATACAGCCCCAGCATTTT
v_call: TRBV18; d_call: -; clone_size: -; j_call: TRBJ1-2; cdr3_aa: CASSPLSETNYGYTF; cdr3_nt: TGTGCCAGCTCACCACTCTCAGAAACTAACTATGGCTACACCTTC
v_call: TRBV6-5; d_call: TRBD1; clone_size: -; j_call: TRBJ1-5; cdr3_aa: CASLQGNNQPQHF; cdr3_nt: TGTGCCAGCTTACAGGGGAACAATCAGCCCCAGCATTTT
v_call: TRBV11-2; d_call: -; clone_size: -; j_call: TRBJ2-7; cdr3_aa: CASSLVAGGRYEQYF; cdr3_nt: TGTGCCAGCAGCTTAGTGGCAGGGGGGCGCTACGAGCAGTACTTC
v_call: TRBV27; d_call: -; clone_size: few; j_call: TRBJ1-1; cdr3_aa: CASKSQGRSEAFF; cdr3_nt: TGTGCCAGCAAGTCTCAGGGGAGATCTGAAGCTTTCTTT
v_call: TRBV29-1; d_call: -; clone_size: -; j_call: TRBJ1-4; cdr3_aa: CSVVFNEKLFF; cdr3_nt: TGCAGCGTTGTGTTTAATGAAAAACTGTTTTTT
v_call: TRBV9; d_call: TRBD2; clone_size: -; j_call: TRBJ2-7; cdr3_aa: CASSVEPSGRFSYEQYF; cdr3_nt: TGTGCCAGCAGCGTAGAACCTAGCGGGAGATTTAGCTACGAGCAGTACTTC
v_call: TRBV19; d_call: TRBD2; clone_size: -; j_call: TRBJ2-3; cdr3_aa: CASKVELADDTQYF; cdr3_nt: TGTGCCAGTAAGGTGGAACTAGCGGACGATACGCAGTATTTT
v_call: TRBV9; d_call: -; clone_size: -; j_call: TRBJ1-5; cdr3_aa: CASRGQRGQHF; cdr3_nt: TGTGCCAGCAGGGGACAAAGAGGCCAGCATTTT
v_call: TRBV7-6; d_call: -; clone_size: -; j_call: TRBJ2-7; cdr3_aa: CASSLELSSYEQYF; cdr3_nt: TGTGCCAGCAGCTTAGAGCTGAGCTCCTACGAGCAGTACTTC
v_call: TRBV5-1; d_call: TRBD1; clone_size: -; j_call: TRBJ2-7; cdr3_aa: CASSPRPGTGPYEQYF; cdr3_nt: TGCGCCAGCAGCCCGCGACCCGGGACAGGGCCCTACGAGCAGTACTTC
v_call: TRBV19; d_call: TRBD1; clone_size: -; j_call: TRBJ1-6; cdr3_aa: CASQQGLINSPLHF; cdr3_nt: TGTGCCAGTCAACAGGGGTTGATCAATTCACCCCTCCACTTT
v_call: TRBV6-2/TRBV6-3; d_call: -; clone_size: -; j_call: TRBJ2-5; cdr3_aa: CASSPPARSTQYF; cdr3_nt: TGTGCCAGCAGTCCACCGGCTAGGTCGACCCAGTACTTC
v_call: TRBV4-3; d_call: -; clone_size: -; j_call: TRBJ2-1; cdr3_aa: CASSQHPWGEFTYNEQFF; cdr3_nt: TGCGCCAGCAGCCAGCACCCCTGGGGGGAGTTCACCTACAATGAGCAGTTCTTC
v_call: TRBV18; d_call: -; clone_size: -; j_call: TRBJ1-5; cdr3_aa: CASSDNGVPQHF; cdr3_nt: TGTGCCAGCTCAGACAACGGAGTGCCCCAGCATTTT
v_call: TRBV14; d_call: -; clone_size: -; j_call: TRBJ2-5; cdr3_aa: CASSYNGGTQYF; cdr3_nt: TGTGCCAGCAGCTACAACGGGGGAACCCAGTACTTC
v_call: TRBV20-1; d_call: -; clone_size: -; j_call: TRBJ1-2; cdr3_aa: CSASSDSPNYGYTF; cdr3_nt: TGCAGTGCTAGTTCGGACAGTCCTAACTATGGCTACACCTTC
v_call: TRBV28; d_call: -; clone_size: -; j_call: TRBJ2-1; cdr3_aa: CASSHLVRRVSSYNEQFF; cdr3_nt: TGTGCCAGCAGCCACCTCGTTAGGCGGGTCAGCTCCTACAATGAGCAGTTCTTC
v_call: TRBV24-1; d_call: TRBD2; clone_size: -; j_call: TRBJ2-2; cdr3_aa: CATSGLAGEVSTGELFF; cdr3_nt: TGTGCCACCAGTGGTCTAGCGGGAGAGGTCTCCACCGGGGAGCTGTTTTTT
v_call: TRBV10-3; d_call: -; clone_size: -; j_call: TRBJ2-7; cdr3_aa: CAGGAGVYEQYF; cdr3_nt: TGTGCCGGGGGGGCTGGGGTCTACGAGCAGTACTTC